Given below is one T cell receptor (beta chain) in context. Its antigen is unknown. Researchers reported that TCR beta cDNA libraries carried unique molecular identifiers. One entry per CDR3 protein results from TCRdb running MiXCR on the PCR reads. Of a few hundred thousand distinct CDR3 sequences detected, over 30% appear once; the ten largest clones hold about 7.6%. The sample is drawn from a study of post-analysis software for immune sequencing data. Study overall: Progressive-relapsing, secondary progressive and relapsing-remitting multiple sclerosis were among the disease courses included.

V lost 8 bases and J lost 10; bases outside the gene matches: 11. In germline, CDR1 is ENHRY, CDR2 SYGVKD. The CDR3 length is 13 residues. Overall study findings and caveats: With TRBV5-6, TRBV5-1 and TRBV20-1 included, about five TRBV segments were more frequent in patients than in controls.

This chain uses TRBV10-3 with TRBJ1-2; 9 bases agree with TRBD1. The origin of this receptor is a girl aged 2 to 9 with multiple sclerosis. Sample: blood. CDR3: CAISPGQGASYTF. Written as DNA, the CDR3 is TGTGCCATCTCTCCGGGACAGGGTGCTTCCTACACCTTC.